This T cell receptor (beta chain) was captured by sequencing in a study of radiotherapy plus CTLA-4 blockade in lung cancer. CTLA-4 blockade using ipilimumab, together with focal radiation, was received by patients with chemo-refractory metastatic non-small-cell lung cancer. Trimming cost V 3 bases and J 0 bases, with 12 bases left between them. The CDR3 spans 15 residues. Germline CDR1 LGHNA, CDR2 YSLEER. Data came from immunoSEQ multiplex PCR; TCRdb stores just in-frame clones and leaves some out. The top ten clones hold over 12% of a sample with about 84,000 clones, roughly 78% of them seen once. Here the sequenced sample was peripheral blood, taken from a patient treated with radiotherapy plus ipilimumab. The gene calls are TRBV4-3 and TRBJ2-7; D unclear. The sequence was collected from a human donor with non-small cell lung cancer that progressed on radiotherapy plus ipilimumab. CDR3 coding DNA: TGCGCCAGCAGCCAGGTCCCTACGGGCTCCTACGAGCAGTACTTC. Its protein is CASSQVPTGSYEQYF.